The T cell receptor beta chain described here comes from a study of cytomegalovirus exposure and HLA in healthy donors. Measured with immunoSEQ multiplex PCR; TCRdb has only the in-frame clones, and not every one. This table has about 150,000 clones, around 83% appearing once. Points from the study as a whole: A classifier reportedly called cytomegalovirus status with high sensitivity and specificity. Subsequent analysis of the 95 to 150 validation repertoires found a tendency for first-cohort TCR clusters to co-occur.

This CDR3 has 15 amino acids. Trimming took 6 bases from V and 6 from J; bases not matched to a gene: 10. Germline CDR1 and CDR2: MNHEY and SMNVEV (reference sequence). Of note for this clone: Antigen: not known.

The sequence derives from a human donor in good health. This rearrangement joins TRBV27 to TRBJ2-3, with 9 bases aligning to TRBD2. The sequencing sample was made of PBMCs. CDR3 nucleotide sequence: TGTGCCAGCAGCCCCCCCAGCGGGGGGTTCGATACGCAGTATTTT. This codes for CASSPPSGGFDTQYF.